This T cell receptor beta chain appears in the sequencing data of a study of blood T cell repertoires in COVID-19. Assay: immunoSEQ multiplex PCR; the TCRdb copy retains only in-frame clones and omits some. The sample has 80,000 to 100,000 clones, around 85% seen once. This clone was observed a handful of times. The TCR originated in a man aged 55 to 70 with acute or convalescent COVID-19. Specimen: peripheral blood.

The CDR3 loop reads CASSREQGVNEQFF. The CDR3 nucleotides read TGCGCCAGCAGTCGGGAACAGGGGGTAAATGAGCAGTTCTTC. The chain is built from TRBV10-2 and TRBJ2-1, with 8 nucleotides matching TRBD1. Germline V CDR1 and CDR2: WSHSY, SAAADI. The CDR3 length is 14 residues. V gave up 5 bases and J gave up 7 bases; unmatched junction bases: 7.